This TCR beta chain is from a study of T-cell memory formation after mild COVID-19. Germline CDR1 and CDR2: SEHNR and FQNEAQ (reference sequence). V was trimmed by 1 base and J by 8 bases, leaving 9 bases between them. The CDR3 length is 13 residues. Regarding this clonotype: Its antigen is currently unknown.

Study-wide findings and caveats: Largely, contracting CD4+ clones fell within CM and EM, and contracting CD8+ clones within EMRA. Clones contracting day 15 to 85 were balanced CD4/CD8; later expanders leaned CD4+.

Constant-segment-primed 5'RACE gave TCR alpha and TCR beta cDNA libraries with sample barcodes and UMIs. MiXCR was run by TCRdb on the 5' RACE reads, yielding one entry per CDR3 protein. This table has over 95,000 distinct CDR3 sequences, approximately 22% appearing once. The origin of this receptor is a man between 18 and 35 years old who had mild COVID-19 (a few samples of this study predate the infection). Cell type and time point are not known. The rearrangement links TRBV7-9 to TRBJ1-5; D is unclear. Sequenced input: PBMCs or a T cell subset sorted from them (not recorded which). Here the CDR3 DNA reads TGTGCCAGCAGCTTAGGGCCGTTTGAGCCCCAGCATTTT. The encoded protein is CASSLGPFEPQHF.